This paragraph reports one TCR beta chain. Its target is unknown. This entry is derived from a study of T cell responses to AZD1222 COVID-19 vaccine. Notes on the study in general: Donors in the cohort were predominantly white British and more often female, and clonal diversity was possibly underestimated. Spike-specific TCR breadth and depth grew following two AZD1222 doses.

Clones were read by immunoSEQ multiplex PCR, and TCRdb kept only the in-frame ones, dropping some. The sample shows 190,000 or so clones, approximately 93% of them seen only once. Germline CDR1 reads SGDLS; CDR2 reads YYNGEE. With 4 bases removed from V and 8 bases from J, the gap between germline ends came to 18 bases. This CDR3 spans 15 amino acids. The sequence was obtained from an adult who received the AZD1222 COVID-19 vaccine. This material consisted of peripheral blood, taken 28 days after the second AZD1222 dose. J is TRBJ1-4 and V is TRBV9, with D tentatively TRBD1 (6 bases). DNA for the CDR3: TGTGCCAGCAGCTTCCAAGGGGGAGAAGGGGAAAAACTGTTTTTT. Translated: CASSFQGGEGEKLFF.